This T cell receptor (beta chain) derives from a study of blood T cell repertoires in COVID-19. Sequencing used immunoSEQ multiplex PCR; TCRdb keeps in-frame clones, though not all of them. The profile shows 250,000 to 300,000 clones, approximately 85% of them singletons. This CDR3 is built from 15 residues. Germline CDR1 is MGHRA and CDR2 is YSYEKL. J was trimmed by 0 bases and V by 5 bases; bases with no gene match: 4. The receptor's source is an older woman with acute or convalescent COVID-19. V gene TRBV4-1 combines with J gene TRBJ2-1; TRBD2 aligns across 7 bases. The sequenced sample was peripheral blood. The CDR3 DNA follows: TGCGCCAGCAGCTACAGCGGGGCCTCCTACAATGAGCAGTTCTTC. Translated, it gives CASSYSGASYNEQFF.